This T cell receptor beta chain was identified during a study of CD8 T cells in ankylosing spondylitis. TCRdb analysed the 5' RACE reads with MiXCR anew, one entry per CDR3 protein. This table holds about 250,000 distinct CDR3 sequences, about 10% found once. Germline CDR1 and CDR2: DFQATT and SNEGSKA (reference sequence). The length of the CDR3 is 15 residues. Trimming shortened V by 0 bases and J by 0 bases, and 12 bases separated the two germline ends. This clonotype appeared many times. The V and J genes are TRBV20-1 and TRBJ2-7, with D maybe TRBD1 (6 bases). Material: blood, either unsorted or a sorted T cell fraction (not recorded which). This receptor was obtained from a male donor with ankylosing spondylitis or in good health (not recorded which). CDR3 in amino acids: CSARDPETGSYEQYF. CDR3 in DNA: TGCAGTGCTAGAGATCCCGAGACAGGCTCCTACGAGCAGTACTTC.